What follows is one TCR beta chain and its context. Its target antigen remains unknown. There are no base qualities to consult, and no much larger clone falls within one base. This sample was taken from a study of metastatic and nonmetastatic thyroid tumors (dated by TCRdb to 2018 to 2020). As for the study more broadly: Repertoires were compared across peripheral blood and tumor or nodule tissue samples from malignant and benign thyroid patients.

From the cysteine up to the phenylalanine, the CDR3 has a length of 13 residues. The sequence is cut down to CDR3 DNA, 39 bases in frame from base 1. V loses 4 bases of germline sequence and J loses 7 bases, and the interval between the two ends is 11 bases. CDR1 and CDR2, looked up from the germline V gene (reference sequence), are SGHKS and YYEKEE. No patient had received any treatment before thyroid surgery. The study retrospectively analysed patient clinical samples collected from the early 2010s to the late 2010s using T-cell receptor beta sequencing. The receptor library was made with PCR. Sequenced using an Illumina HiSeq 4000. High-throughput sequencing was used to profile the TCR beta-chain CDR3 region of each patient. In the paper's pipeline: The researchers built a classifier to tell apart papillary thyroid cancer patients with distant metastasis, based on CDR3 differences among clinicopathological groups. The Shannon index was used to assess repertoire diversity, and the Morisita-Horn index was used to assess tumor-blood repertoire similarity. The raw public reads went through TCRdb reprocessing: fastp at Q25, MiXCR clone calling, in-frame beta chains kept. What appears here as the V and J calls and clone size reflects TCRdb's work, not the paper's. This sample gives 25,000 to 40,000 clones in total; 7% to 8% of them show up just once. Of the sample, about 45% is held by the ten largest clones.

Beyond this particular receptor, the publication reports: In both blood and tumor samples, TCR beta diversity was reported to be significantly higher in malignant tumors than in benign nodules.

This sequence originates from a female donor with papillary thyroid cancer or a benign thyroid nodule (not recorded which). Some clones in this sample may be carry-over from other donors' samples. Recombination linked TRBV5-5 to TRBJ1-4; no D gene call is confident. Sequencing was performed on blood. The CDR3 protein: CASSLHASEKLFF. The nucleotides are TGTGCCAGCAGCCTACATGCGAGTGAAAAACTGTTTTTT.